Described below is a single T cell receptor beta chain sequence and its context. The entry originates in a study of OX40 agonist ivuxolimab in advanced cancers. V was pared by 0 bases and J by 6 bases, with 2 bases between. Germline V lookup: CDR1 SGHRS, CDR2 YFSETQ. This CDR3 spans 11 amino acids. Samples were taken at baseline and on day 1 of cycles 4 and 7. Here immunoSEQ multiplex PCR was the method, and the copy in TCRdb shows in-frame clones only, minus some. The data contain around 67,000 clones, approximately 80% of them seen just once; the ten biggest clones take up 0.6% to 0.8%. The origin of this receptor is an adult with an advanced solid tumor such as melanoma, head and neck, liver or kidney cancer. The chain couples TRBV5-1 to TRBJ2-3; D uncertain. This sample comprised CD4+ or CD8+ T cells sorted from blood, obtained in a trial of the OX40 agonist ivuxolimab. The CDR3 protein is CASSLEDTQYF. The CDR3 DNA reads TGCGCCAGCAGCTTGGAGGATACGCAGTATTTT.